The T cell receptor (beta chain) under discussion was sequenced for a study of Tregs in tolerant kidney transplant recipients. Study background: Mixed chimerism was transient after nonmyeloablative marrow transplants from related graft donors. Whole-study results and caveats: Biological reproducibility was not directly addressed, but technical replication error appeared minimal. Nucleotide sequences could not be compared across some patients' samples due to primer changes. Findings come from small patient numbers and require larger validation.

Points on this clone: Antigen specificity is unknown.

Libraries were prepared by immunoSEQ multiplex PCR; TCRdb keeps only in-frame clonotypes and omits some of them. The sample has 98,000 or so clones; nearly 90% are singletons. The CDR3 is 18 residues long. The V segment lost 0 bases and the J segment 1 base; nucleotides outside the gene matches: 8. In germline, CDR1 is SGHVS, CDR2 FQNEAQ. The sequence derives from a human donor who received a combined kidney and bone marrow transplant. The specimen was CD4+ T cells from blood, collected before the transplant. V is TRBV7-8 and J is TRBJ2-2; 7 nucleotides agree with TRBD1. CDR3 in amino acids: CASSLAPGGVMNTGELFF. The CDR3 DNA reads TGTGCCAGCAGCTTAGCCCCAGGGGGTGTCATGAACACCGGGGAGCTGTTTTTT.